Each of the 4 T cell receptor beta chains below was sequenced from the same sample in a study of PD-1 blockade in classical Hodgkin lymphoma. Each and every patient relapsed after autologous stem cell transplantation, and patients got differing brentuximab vedotin exposure. The repertoire was sequenced with immunoSEQ multiplex PCR; TCRdb's copy has only in-frame clones and lacks some. The sample carries 38,000 or so clones, roughly three quarters recorded once. The sample here was peripheral blood mononuclear cells (PBMCs), taken before the second cycle of nivolumab. All receptors derive from a human donor with classical Hodgkin lymphoma.

This rearrangement joins TRBV11-3 to TRBJ1-1, with D possibly TRBD1 on 5 matching bases. The V end lost 3 bases, the J end lost 6 bases, and 20 bases lay between the germline ends. The CDR3 contains 16 residues. Germline V gives CDR1 SGHNT, CDR2 YENEEA. The CDR3 nucleotides read TGTGCCAGCAGCTTCTCAGGGAGGGCAGCCCGGGCTGAAGCTTTCTTT. The encoded protein is CASSFSGRAARAEAFF. Based on the CDR3 plus reference TRBV11-3 and TRBJ1-1, the full variable domain is EAGVVQSPRYKIIEKKQPVAFWCNPISGHNTLYWYLQNLGQGPELLIRYENEEAVDDSQLPKDRFSAERLKGVDSTLKIQPAELGDSAVYLCASSFSGRAARAEAFFGQGTRLTVV.

The CDR3 spells CASSPQGRGQDGYTF. DNA for the CDR3: TGTGCCAGCAGCCCCCAGGGCAGGGGGCAGGATGGCTACACCTTC. The chain uses TRBV5-4 and TRBJ1-2, with TRBD1 matching 8 bases. Germline trimming cut 4 bases from V and 6 bases from J; bases unmatched to any gene: 11. This CDR3 spans 15 amino acids. Germline V lookup: CDR1 SGHNT, CDR2 YYREEE (reference sequence).

This clone came up a few times. This chain connects TRBV5-4 to TRBJ1-1; TRBD1 matches at 7 bases. V lost 4 bases to trimming and J lost 6 bases; unmatched junction nucleotides: 12. Germline CDR1 and CDR2: SGHNT and YYREEE (reference sequence). The CDR3 sequence is 15 residues long. The CDR3, as DNA: TGTGCCAGCAGCGGGGGGACAGTAAAGTGGGCTGAAGCTTTCTTT. Translation gives CASSGGTVKWAEAFF. Full variable domain (remainder filled in from reference TRBV5-4 and TRBJ1-1): ETGVTQSPTHLIKTRGQQVTLRCSSQSGHNTVSWYQQALGQGPQFIFQYYREEENGRGNFPPRFSGLQFPNYSSELNVNALELDDSALYLCASSGGTVKWAEAFFGQGTRLTVV.

This clone was found once. The chain recombines TRBV6-5 with TRBJ2-7, with 10 bases lining up with TRBD1. V lost 5 bases and J lost 5; bases outside the gene matches: 9. Germline V lookup: CDR1 MNHEY, CDR2 SVGAGI. The CDR3 consists of 15 residues. CDR3 nucleotide sequence: TGTGCCAGCAGTCGGGGACAGGGGAGTTTTGACGAGCAGTACTTC. Encoded protein: CASSRGQGSFDEQYF.